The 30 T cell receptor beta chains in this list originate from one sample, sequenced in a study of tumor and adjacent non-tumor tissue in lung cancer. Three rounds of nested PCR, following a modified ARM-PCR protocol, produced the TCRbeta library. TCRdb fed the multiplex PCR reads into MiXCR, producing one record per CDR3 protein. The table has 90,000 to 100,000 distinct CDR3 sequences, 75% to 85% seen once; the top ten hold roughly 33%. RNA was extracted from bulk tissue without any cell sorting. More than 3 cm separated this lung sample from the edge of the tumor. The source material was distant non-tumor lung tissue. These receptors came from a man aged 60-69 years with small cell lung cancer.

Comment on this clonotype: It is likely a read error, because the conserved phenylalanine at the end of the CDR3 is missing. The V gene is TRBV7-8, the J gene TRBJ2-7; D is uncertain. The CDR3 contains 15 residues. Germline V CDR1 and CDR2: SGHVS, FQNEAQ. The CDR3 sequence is CARSLWTESSYEQYL. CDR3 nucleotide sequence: TGTGCCAGAAGCTTGTGGACGGAGAGCTCCTACGAGCAGTACCTC.

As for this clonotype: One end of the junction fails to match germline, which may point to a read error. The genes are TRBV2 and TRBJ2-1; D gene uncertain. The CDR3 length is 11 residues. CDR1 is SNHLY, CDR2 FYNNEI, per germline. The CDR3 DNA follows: TGTACCAGCAGTGACTACAATGAGCAGTTCTTC. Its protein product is CTSSDYNEQFF.

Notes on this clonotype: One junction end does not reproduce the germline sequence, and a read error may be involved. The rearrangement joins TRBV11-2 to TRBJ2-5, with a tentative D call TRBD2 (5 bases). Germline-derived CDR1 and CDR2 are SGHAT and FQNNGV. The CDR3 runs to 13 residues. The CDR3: CVSSLGSKDTQYF. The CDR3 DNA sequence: TGTGTCAGCAGCTTAGGGAGCAAAGATACCCAGTACTTC.

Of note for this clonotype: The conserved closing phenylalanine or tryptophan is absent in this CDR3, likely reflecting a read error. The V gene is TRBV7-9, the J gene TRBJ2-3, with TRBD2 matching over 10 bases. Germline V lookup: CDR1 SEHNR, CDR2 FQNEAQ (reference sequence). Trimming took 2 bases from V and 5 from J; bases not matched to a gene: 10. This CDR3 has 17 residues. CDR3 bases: TGTGCCAGCAGCTTAAGTGGGCTAGCGGGAGCAAAAGATACGCAGTATCTT. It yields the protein CASSLSGLAGAKDTQYL.

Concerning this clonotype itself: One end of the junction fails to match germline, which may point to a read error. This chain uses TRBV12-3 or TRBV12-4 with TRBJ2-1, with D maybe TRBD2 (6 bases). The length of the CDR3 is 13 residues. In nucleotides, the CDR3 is TGTGCCAGCAGGGTCGGGGGTTACAATGTGCAGTCCTTC. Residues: CASRVGGYNVQSF.

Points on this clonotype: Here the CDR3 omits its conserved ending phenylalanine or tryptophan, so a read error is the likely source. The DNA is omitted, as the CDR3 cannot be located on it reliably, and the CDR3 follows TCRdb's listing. CDR3 amino acids: CSVGGGPLNEQSL. The chain links TRBV29-1 to TRBJ2-1; TRBD2, the table's D call, was not compared with the DNA. Germline CDR1 SQVTM, CDR2 ANQGSEA. With termini counted, the CDR3 has 13 amino acids.

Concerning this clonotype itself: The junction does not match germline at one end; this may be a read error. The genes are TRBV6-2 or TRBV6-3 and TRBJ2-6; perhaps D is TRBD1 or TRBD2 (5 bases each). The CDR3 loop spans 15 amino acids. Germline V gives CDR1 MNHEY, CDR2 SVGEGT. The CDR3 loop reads CASSAQSSGTNVLTF. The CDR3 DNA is TGTGCCAGCAGTGCTCAGAGCTCTGGGACCAATGTCCTGACTTTC.

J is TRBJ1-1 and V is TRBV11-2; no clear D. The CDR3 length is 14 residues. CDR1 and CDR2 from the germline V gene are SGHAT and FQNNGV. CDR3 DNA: TGTACCAACAGCGTCCCCCCCCACAACACTGAAGCTTTCTTT. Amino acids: CTNSVPPHNTEAFF.

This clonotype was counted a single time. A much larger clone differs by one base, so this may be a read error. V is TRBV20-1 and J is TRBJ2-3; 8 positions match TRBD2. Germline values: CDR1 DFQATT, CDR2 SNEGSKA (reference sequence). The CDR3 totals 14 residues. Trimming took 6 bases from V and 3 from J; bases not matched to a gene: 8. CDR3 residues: CSARLAGKTDTQYF. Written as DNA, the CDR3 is TGCAGTGCCAGGCTAGCGGGTAAGACAGATACGCAGTATTTT.

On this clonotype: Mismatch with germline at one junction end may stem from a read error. The CDR3 DNA sequence: TGTGTCAGCAGCACTTATCAGCCCCAGTATTTT. It specifies CVSSTYQPQYF. V and J are TRBV11-3 and TRBJ1-5; D is undetermined. The closer fit of TRBJ2-3 to the DNA end suggests the J call may be wrong. Germline V gene data show CDR1 as SGHNT and CDR2 as YENEEA. The CDR3 has 11 residues.

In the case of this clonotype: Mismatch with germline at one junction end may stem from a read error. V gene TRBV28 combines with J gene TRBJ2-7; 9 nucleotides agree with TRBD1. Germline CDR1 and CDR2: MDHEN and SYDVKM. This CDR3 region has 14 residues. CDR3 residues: CTSSLPGQGREQYF. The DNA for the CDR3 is TGCACCAGCAGTTTACCGGGACAGGGACGCGAGCAGTACTTC.

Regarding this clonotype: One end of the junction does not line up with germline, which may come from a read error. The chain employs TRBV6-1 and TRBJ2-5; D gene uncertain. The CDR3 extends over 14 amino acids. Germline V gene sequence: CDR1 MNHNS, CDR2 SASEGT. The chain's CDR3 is CASSERKRLETHYF. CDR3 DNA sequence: TGCGCCAGCAGTGAAAGGAAGAGGTTAGAGACCCATTACTTC.

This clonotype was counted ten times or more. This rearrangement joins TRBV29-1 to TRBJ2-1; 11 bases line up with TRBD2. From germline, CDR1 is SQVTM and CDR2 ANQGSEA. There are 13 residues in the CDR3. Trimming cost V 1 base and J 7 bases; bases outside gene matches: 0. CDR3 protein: CSVEGLAGNEQFF. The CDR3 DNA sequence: TGCAGCGTTGAAGGACTAGCGGGGAATGAGCAGTTCTTC.

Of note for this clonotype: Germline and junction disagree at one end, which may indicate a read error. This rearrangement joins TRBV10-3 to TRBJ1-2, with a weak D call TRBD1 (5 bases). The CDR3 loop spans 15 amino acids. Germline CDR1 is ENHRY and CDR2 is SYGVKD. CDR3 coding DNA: TGTGACATCAGTGATTTTAGGTCAGGGTCGGATGGCTATACCTTC. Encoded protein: CDISDFRSGSDGYTF.

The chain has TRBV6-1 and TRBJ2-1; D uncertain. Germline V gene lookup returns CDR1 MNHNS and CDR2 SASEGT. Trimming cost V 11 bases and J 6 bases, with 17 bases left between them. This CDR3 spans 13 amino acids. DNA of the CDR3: TGTGCCTGCACCGTTGAGGAAATCAATGAGCAGTTCTTC. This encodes CACTVEEINEQFF.

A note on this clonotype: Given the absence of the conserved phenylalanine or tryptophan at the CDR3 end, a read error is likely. The CDR3 region is CDSRLMDREETQYL. The CDR3 region has the DNA TGTGACAGCCGTTTAATGGACAGGGAAGAGACTCAGTACCTC. The genes are TRBV12-3 or TRBV12-4 and TRBJ2-5, with 8 positions matching TRBD1. This CDR3 region has 14 residues.

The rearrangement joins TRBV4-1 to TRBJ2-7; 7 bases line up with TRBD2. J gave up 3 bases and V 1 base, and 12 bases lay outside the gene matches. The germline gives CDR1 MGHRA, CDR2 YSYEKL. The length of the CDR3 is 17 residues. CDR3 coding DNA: TGCGCCAGCAGCCAAGCGTTCGGGTCTAGCGGAATCTACGAGCAGTACTTC. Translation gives CASSQAFGSSGIYEQYF.

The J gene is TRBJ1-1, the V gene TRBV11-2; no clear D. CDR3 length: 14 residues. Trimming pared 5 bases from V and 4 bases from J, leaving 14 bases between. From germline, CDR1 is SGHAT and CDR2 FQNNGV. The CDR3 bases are TGTGCCAGCAGCATTCCCCCCCACAGCACTGAAGCTTTCTTT. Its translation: CASSIPPHSTEAFF.

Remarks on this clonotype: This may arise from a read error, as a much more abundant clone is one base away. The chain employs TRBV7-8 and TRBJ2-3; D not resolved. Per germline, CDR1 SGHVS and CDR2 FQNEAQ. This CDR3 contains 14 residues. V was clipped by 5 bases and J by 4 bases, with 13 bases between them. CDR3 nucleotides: TGTGCCAGCAGCCCCGACACATCCGCAGATACGCAGTATTTT. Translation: CASSPDTSADTQYF.

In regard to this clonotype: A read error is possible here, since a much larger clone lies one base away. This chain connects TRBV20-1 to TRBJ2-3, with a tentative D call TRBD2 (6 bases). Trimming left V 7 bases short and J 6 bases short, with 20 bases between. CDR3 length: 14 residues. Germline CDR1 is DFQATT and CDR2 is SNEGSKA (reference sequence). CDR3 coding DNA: TGCAGTGGTCGACGAGGAGGGAACCATGATACGCAGTATTTT. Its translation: CSGRRGGNHDTQYF.

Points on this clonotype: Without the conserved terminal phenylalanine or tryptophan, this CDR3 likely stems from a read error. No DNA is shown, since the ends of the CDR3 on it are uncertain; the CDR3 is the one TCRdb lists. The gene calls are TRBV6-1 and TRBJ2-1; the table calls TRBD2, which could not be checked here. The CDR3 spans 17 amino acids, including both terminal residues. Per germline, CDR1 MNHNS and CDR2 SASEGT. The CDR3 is CASSAPRLAGIYNEQSI.

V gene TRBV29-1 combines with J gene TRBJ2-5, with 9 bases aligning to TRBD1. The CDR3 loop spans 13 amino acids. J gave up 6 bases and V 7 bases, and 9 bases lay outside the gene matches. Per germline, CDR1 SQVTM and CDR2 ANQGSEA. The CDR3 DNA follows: TGCAGCGGAACAGGGGGCGATATGAAGACCCAGTACTTC. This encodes CSGTGGDMKTQYF.

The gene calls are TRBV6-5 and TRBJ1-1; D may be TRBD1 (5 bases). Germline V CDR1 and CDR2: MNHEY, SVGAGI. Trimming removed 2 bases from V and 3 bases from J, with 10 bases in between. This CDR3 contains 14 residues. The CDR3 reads CASSYLGEDTEAFF. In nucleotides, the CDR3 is TGTGCCAGCAGTTACCTAGGGGAAGACACTGAAGCTTTCTTT.

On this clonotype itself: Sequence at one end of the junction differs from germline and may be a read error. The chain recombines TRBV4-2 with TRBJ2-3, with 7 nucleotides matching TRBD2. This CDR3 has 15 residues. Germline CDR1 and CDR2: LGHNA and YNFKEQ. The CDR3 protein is CSSSHTGGGPDTQYF. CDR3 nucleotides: TGTTCCAGCAGCCACACGGGAGGAGGACCAGATACACAGTATTTT.

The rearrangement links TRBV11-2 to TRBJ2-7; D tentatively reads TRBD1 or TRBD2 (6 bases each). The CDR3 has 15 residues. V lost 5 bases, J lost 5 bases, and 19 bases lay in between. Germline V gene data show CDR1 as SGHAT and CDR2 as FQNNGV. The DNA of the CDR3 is TGTGCCAGCAGCCCCTCACTTTGGGGGGCGGACGAGCAGTACGTC. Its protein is CASSPSLWGADEQYV.

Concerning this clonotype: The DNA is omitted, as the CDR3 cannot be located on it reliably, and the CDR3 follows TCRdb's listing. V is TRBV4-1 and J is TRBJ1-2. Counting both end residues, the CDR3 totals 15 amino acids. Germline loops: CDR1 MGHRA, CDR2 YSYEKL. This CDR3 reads CASSRGESDSYGCTF.

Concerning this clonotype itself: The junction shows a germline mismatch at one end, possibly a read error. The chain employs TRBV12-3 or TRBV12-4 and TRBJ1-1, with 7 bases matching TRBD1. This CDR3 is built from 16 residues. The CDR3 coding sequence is TGTGCCAACAGTATCCCAGGGGGTGGGATGAACACTGAAGCTTTCTTT. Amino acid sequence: CANSIPGGGMNTEAFF.

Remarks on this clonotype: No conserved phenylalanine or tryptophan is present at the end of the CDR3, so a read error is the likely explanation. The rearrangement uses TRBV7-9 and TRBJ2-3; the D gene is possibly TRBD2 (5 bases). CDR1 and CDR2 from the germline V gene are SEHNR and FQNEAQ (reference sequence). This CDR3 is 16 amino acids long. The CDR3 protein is CASSLDFGLHTDTQYL. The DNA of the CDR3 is TGTGCTAGCAGCTTAGATTTCGGACTTCACACAGATACGCAGTATCTT.

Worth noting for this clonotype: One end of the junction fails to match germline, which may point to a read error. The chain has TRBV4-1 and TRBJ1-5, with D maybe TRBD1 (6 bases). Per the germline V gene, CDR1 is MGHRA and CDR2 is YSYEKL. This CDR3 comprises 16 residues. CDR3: CASIQDQGRSNQPQHF. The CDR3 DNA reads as TGCGCCAGCATCCAAGATCAGGGGCGGAGCAATCAGCCCCAGCATTTT.

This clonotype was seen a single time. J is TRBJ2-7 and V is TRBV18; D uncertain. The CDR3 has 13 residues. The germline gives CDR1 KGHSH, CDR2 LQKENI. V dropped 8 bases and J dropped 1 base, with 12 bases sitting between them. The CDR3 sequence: CASPQGPSYEQYV. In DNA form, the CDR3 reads TGTGCCAGCCCACAAGGGCCATCCTACGAGCAGTACGTC.